Given below is one T cell receptor (beta chain) in context. As yet, its antigen is unknown. Single viable CD3+CD4+CD8-CD45RO+ cells were sorted as the memory CD4+ T cells. The data are from a study of memory CD4+ T cells and cytomegalovirus serostatus. Study-level information: Donors were healthy Belgian adults, several CMV seropositive and fewer than 30 seronegative. Study results and caveats: The CMV-associated TCR signature appears largely within the CD4+ memory repertoire. Each of approximately 73 CMV-associated TCRbeta sequences occurred in one to five individuals.

Original processing methods: After removing out-of-frame reads, around 2,000,000 distinct TCRbeta sequences remained. The protocol was immunoSEQ multiplex PCR, while the TCRdb copy is restricted to in-frame clones and leaves out a portion. The V and J calls and the clone size are those of that table, but D and trimming were determined from the DNA. Of roughly 54,000 clones in the sample, around 76% were seen once. This TCR was sampled from an adult in good health and CMV-seronegative. The material sequenced was memory CD4+ T cells from blood.

The CDR3 coding sequence is TGTGCCAGCAGCTCCCCGTTAAGAAACGTTAACGACTATGGCTACACCTTC. It encodes CASSSPLRNVNDYGYTF. The V call is TRBV11-2, the J call TRBJ1-2; D gene ambiguous. Germline V gene lookup returns CDR1 SGHAT and CDR2 FQNNGV. Trimming shortened V by 4 bases and J by 3 bases, and 21 bases separated the two germline ends. This CDR3 has 17 residues.